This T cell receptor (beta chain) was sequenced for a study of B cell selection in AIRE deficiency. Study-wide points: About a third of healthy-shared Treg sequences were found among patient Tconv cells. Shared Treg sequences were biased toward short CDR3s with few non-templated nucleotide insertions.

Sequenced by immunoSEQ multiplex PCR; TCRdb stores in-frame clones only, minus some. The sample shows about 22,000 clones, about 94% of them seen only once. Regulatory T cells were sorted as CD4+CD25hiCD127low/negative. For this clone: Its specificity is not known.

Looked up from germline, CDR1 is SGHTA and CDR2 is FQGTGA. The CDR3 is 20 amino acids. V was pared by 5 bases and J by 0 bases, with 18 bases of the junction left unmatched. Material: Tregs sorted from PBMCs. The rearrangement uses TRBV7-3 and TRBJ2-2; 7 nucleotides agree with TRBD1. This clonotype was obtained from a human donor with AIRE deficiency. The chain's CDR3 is CASSPVGKGTAYTNTGELFF. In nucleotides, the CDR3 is TGTGCCAGCAGCCCTGTCGGGAAGGGGACAGCATATACGAACACCGGGGAGCTGTTTTTT.